Listed below are T cell receptor beta chains from one sample, sequenced in a study of blood T cells in healthy people across ages. TCRdb re-called the 5' RACE reads through MiXCR, storing one row per CDR3 protein. There are more than 800,000 distinct CDR3 sequences in the sample; more than 25% occur only once, and approximately 15% lies in the top ten. Sequenced: blood. These receptors all come from a woman over 75 in good health. CDR3s include the opening cysteine and the closing phenylalanine or tryptophan. D genes are given only for firm matches. The size of a clone is reported for some rows only, either as once, few or many, or as a class for expanded clones.

d_call: -; clone_size: many; j_call: TRBJ1-5; v_call: TRBV4-3; cdr3_nt: TGCGCCAGCAGCCAAGACTTCAATCAGCCCCAGCATTTT; cdr3_aa: CASSQDFNQPQHF
d_call: -; clone_size: -; j_call: TRBJ2-4; v_call: TRBV21-1; cdr3_nt: TGTGCCAGCAGCAAAGGCGGGAGGAACATTCAGTACTTC; cdr3_aa: CASSKGGRNIQYF
d_call: -; clone_size: few; j_call: TRBJ1-2; v_call: TRBV14; cdr3_nt: TGTGCCAGCAGCCAAGAAATTAACTATGGCTACACCTTC; cdr3_aa: CASSQEINYGYTF
d_call: -; clone_size: many; j_call: TRBJ2-2; v_call: TRBV2; cdr3_nt: TGTGCCAGCAGTGAACCCCCTTATAGCACCGGGGAGCTGTTTTTT; cdr3_aa: CASSEPPYSTGELFF
d_call: -; clone_size: -; j_call: TRBJ2-1; v_call: TRBV5-1; cdr3_nt: TGCGCCAGCAGTTCCGACTCCCCGATGAATGAGCAGTTCTTC; cdr3_aa: CASSSDSPMNEQFF
d_call: -; clone_size: many; j_call: TRBJ2-6; v_call: TRBV20-1; cdr3_nt: TGCAGTGCTAGAGGGGCGGGCTCTGGGGCCAACGTCCTGACTTTC; cdr3_aa: CSARGAGSGANVLTF
d_call: TRBD2; clone_size: many; j_call: TRBJ2-4; v_call: TRBV30; cdr3_nt: TGTGCCTGGAGTGTACAAGGTAGCGGGGGGACTATGGCCAAAAACATTCAGTACTTC; cdr3_aa: CAWSVQGSGGTMAKNIQYF
d_call: -; clone_size: many; j_call: TRBJ2-5; v_call: TRBV7-2; cdr3_nt: TGTGCCAGCAGCTTAGAAGGCAGGGGCCTCCAAGAGACCCAGTACTTC; cdr3_aa: CASSLEGRGLQETQYF
d_call: -; clone_size: many; j_call: TRBJ1-5; v_call: TRBV6-2/TRBV6-3; cdr3_nt: TGTGCCAGCAGTTACTCGTTCGGTCGGAATCAGCCCCAGCATTTT; cdr3_aa: CASSYSFGRNQPQHF
d_call: -; clone_size: -; j_call: TRBJ1-6; v_call: TRBV29-1; cdr3_nt: TGCAGCGTCTCGGACCCTAATTCACCCCTCCACTTT; cdr3_aa: CSVSDPNSPLHF
d_call: TRBD2; clone_size: many; j_call: TRBJ2-3; v_call: TRBV12-3/TRBV12-4; cdr3_nt: TGTGCCAGCAGATATAGCGGGGGCGGGGGGGCAGATACGCAGTATTTT; cdr3_aa: CASRYSGGGGADTQYF
d_call: TRBD1; clone_size: -; j_call: TRBJ1-2; v_call: TRBV7-2; cdr3_nt: TGTGCCAGCAGCTCTCCAAATCTTAGGACAGGGAACTATGGCTACACCTTC; cdr3_aa: CASSSPNLRTGNYGYTF